This passage covers 14 T cell receptor beta chains from one sample sequenced in a study of identical twins. MiXCR, applied by TCRdb to the 5' RACE reads, yields one record per CDR3 protein. Of about 200,000 distinct CDR3 sequences listed, about a sixth are singletons. These data also featured in a second study, about T cells expressing NK-cell markers.

Sequencing input: CD8+ T cells sorted from blood. Receptors originate from a woman under 30 in good health.

V is TRBV3-1 and J is TRBJ2-2; D is unresolved. Trimming removed 0 bases at V and 4 bases at J, with 9 bases between. The germline gives CDR1 LGHDT, CDR2 YNNKEL (reference sequence). The CDR3 totals 15 residues. CDR3 DNA sequence: TGTGCCAGCAGCCAAGATTTAGCCGTCACCGGGGAGCTGTTTTTT. Its protein is CASSQDLAVTGELFF. Filled out from reference TRBV3-1 and TRBJ2-2, the complete variable domain reads DTAVSQTPKYLVTQMGNDKSIKCEQNLGHDTMYWYKQDSKKFLKIMFSYNNKELIINETVPNRFSPKSPDKAHLNLHINSLELGDSAVYFCASSQDLAVTGELFFGEGSRLTVL.

V usage is TRBV5-5 and J usage is TRBJ2-1; 8 bases agree with TRBD1. This CDR3 has 13 amino acids. V was clipped by 4 bases and J by 9 bases; unmatched bases: 6. Germline CDR1 and CDR2: SGHKS and YYEKEE (reference sequence). The CDR3 DNA follows: TGTGCCAGCAGCGTCCAGGGGGCTGTTGAGCAGTTCTTC. It is translated as CASSVQGAVEQFF.

With regard to this clonotype: In this CDR3 the conserved last residue, phenylalanine or tryptophan, is missing, so a read error is likely. This chain links TRBV27 with TRBJ2-1; 11 bases are shared with TRBD2. The V gene's germline CDR1 is MNHEY and CDR2 SMNVEV (reference sequence). CDR3 length: 15 amino acids. The J segment lost 6 bases and the V segment lost 7 bases, leaving 8 bases of the junction unmatched. The CDR3 reads CASTVLAGDINEQFL. In DNA form, the CDR3 reads TGTGCCAGCACCGTACTAGCGGGAGACATCAATGAGCAGTTCCTC.

The CDR3 loop is CASSLSGGPSSYEQYF. The CDR3, as DNA: TGTGCCAGCAGTTTGTCAGGGGGGCCGAGCTCCTACGAGCAGTACTTC. V gene TRBV6-5 combines with J gene TRBJ2-7; possibly TRBD1 for D (7 bases). The CDR3 covers 16 residues. The V gene lost 4 bases and the J gene lost 0 bases, with 16 bases spanning the gap. Germline assignment: CDR1 MNHEY and CDR2 SVGAGI.

The rearrangement joins TRBV10-3 to TRBJ2-7; no firm D call. CDR3 length equals 14 residues. Trimming removed 2 bases at V and 2 bases at J, with 10 bases between. Germline values: CDR1 ENHRY, CDR2 SYGVKD. CDR3 sequence (DNA): TGTGCCATCAGTGAGGAAGGTGTTACCTACGAGCAGTACTTC. As protein: CAISEEGVTYEQYF.

The chain has TRBV7-9 and TRBJ2-1; TRBD1 is a possible D gene (5 bases). CDR3 length equals 15 residues. V lost 4 bases to trimming and J lost 2 bases, with 12 bases between them. Germline-derived CDR1 and CDR2 are SEHNR and FQNEAQ (reference sequence). The CDR3 protein is CASSSTGLPYNEQFF. CDR3 coding DNA: TGTGCCAGCAGCTCCACAGGTCTCCCCTACAATGAGCAGTTCTTC.

The chain uses TRBV25-1 and TRBJ1-1; 8 bases agree with TRBD1. The junction had 8 bases not matched to a gene; V was cut back by 6 bases and J by 5 bases. There are 14 residues in the CDR3. Germline values: CDR1 MGHDK, CDR2 SYGVNS. The CDR3 here is CASSPRQGRTEAFF. The CDR3 region has the DNA TGTGCCAGCAGCCCCCGACAGGGGCGGACTGAAGCTTTCTTT.

The chain joins TRBV7-2 to TRBJ2-1; possible D gene TRBD2, 6 bases. The germline V gene has CDR1 SGHTA and CDR2 FQGNSA. Trimming took off 4 bases at V and 3 bases at J, with 10 bases between the two ends. This CDR3 has 14 residues. The CDR3 DNA follows: TGTGCCAGCAGCTATACTAGCAGCTACAATGAGCAGTTCTTC. Its protein product is CASSYTSSYNEQFF. The whole variable domain, remainder taken from reference TRBV7-2 and TRBJ2-1, is GAGVSQSPSNKVTEKGKDVELRCDPISGHTALYWYRQSLGQGLEFLIYFQGNSAPDKSGLPSDRFSAERTGGSVSTLTIQRTQQEDSAVYLCASSYTSSYNEQFFGPGTRLTVL.

This clonotype was recorded a few times. V is TRBV11-2 and J is TRBJ2-2; 9 nucleotides agree with TRBD2. Trimming took 5 bases from V and 6 from J; bases not matched to a gene: 10. This CDR3 is 16 amino acids long. Germline values: CDR1 SGHAT, CDR2 FQNNGV. The CDR3 DNA reads TGTGCCAGCAGCGACGGAAAGGGACTAGCCCCCGGGGAGCTGTTTTTT. Translated, it gives CASSDGKGLAPGELFF.

This clonotype was observed a handful of times. DNA of the CDR3: TGTGCCACCGCTGTGGGCGGCGAGACCCAGTACTTC. Translated, it gives CATAVGGETQYF. The chain uses TRBV25-1 and TRBJ2-5; D gene ambiguous. Trimming stripped 10 bases from V and 5 bases from J, with 14 bases between. Germline V gene data show CDR1 as MGHDK and CDR2 as SYGVNS. This CDR3 is 12 amino acids long.

The CDR3 nucleotides are TGCAGTGCCCACGGACTAGCGGGAGGGAACGACGTTGAGCAGTTCTTC. It yields the protein CSAHGLAGGNDVEQFF. The chain uses TRBV20-1 and TRBJ2-1, with 15 bases lining up with TRBD2. Trimming took 6 bases from V and 9 from J; bases not matched to a gene: 12. The CDR3 has 16 residues. Germline V gene sequence: CDR1 DFQATT, CDR2 SNEGSKA (reference sequence).

J is TRBJ2-5 and V is TRBV20-1, with TRBD2 matching 8 bases. Trimming removed 6 bases from V and 1 base from J; junction bases left unmatched: 13. Germline CDR1 DFQATT, CDR2 SNEGSKA (reference sequence). This CDR3 has 16 residues. The CDR3 is CSANARTSSGQETQYF. The CDR3 DNA follows: TGCAGTGCCAACGCAAGGACTAGCTCGGGCCAAGAGACCCAGTACTTC.

This clonotype was picked up many times. The chain employs TRBV12-3 or TRBV12-4 and TRBJ2-3; perhaps TRBD2 as D (5 bases). Trimming pared 7 bases from V and 1 base from J, leaving 9 bases between. The CDR3 totals 13 residues. Written as DNA, the CDR3 is TGTGCCAGCAACTTACTAGGCACAGATACGCAGTATTTT. Its protein is CASNLLGTDTQYF.

The chain links TRBV7-3 to TRBJ2-3; 10 bases align to TRBD2. Looked up from germline, CDR1 is SGHTA and CDR2 is FQGTGA. J lost 2 bases, V lost 5 bases, and 10 bases had no gene match. The CDR3 is made up of 17 amino acids. CDR3 bases: TGTGCCAGCAGCCCCTCAGGTAGCGGGGGGCACACAGATACGCAGTATTTT. Its protein product is CASSPSGSGGHTDTQYF.